This T cell receptor beta chain was obtained from a study of CD8 T cells in ankylosing spondylitis. Study-wide results and limits: Within ankylosing spondylitis blood, a TCR beta motif made up of roughly eight highly homologous variants appeared to be characteristic.

From germline, CDR1 is SGHTA and CDR2 FQGNSA. The CDR3 covers 16 residues. V lost 0 bases and J 0 bases, leaving 12 bases between the germline ends. Worth noting for this clonotype: Antigen: not known.

TCRdb independently ran MiXCR on the 5' RACE reads; one entry per CDR3 protein. Seen here are 150,000 to 200,000 distinct CDR3 sequences, around 10% observed once, and the top ten hold around 29%. Specimen: blood, either unsorted or a sorted T cell fraction (not recorded which). This chain links TRBV7-2 with TRBJ2-7; perhaps TRBD2 as D (7 bases). This receptor was obtained from a male donor with ankylosing spondylitis or in good health (not recorded which). The CDR3 spells CASSLAGGLTSYEQYF. The DNA for the CDR3 is TGTGCCAGCAGCTTAGCGGGGGGGCTTACCTCCTACGAGCAGTACTTC.